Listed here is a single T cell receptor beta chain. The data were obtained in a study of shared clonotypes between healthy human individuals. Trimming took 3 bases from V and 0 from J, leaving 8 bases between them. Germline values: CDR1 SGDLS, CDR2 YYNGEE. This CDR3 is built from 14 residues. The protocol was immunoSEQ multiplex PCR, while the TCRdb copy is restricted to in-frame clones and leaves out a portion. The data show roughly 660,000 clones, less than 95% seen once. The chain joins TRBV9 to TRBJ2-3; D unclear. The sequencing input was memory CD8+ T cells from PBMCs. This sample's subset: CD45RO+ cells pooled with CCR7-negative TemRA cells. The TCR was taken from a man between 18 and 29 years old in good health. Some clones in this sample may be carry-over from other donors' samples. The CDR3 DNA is TGTGCCAGCAGCGCCTTATTTAGCACAGATACGCAGTATTTT. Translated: CASSALFSTDTQYF.